The rows below give T cell receptor beta chains drawn from one sample of a study of blood T cells in healthy people across ages. TCRdb ran MiXCR on the 5' RACE reads and lists one entry per CDR3 protein. The sample includes about 1.6 million distinct CDR3 sequences, about 31% of them seen just once. The specimen was blood. Every receptor here comes from a woman aged 25 to 39 in good health. The CDR3 runs from the conserved cysteine through the conserved F or W. D genes are given only for firm matches. Not every row has a clone size; where given, it reads once, few, many or a size class.

j_call: TRBJ1-3; d_call: NA; clone_size: NA; v_call: TRBV20-1; cdr3_aa: CSARDSKQGNTIYF; cdr3_nt: TGCAGTGCTAGAGACAGCAAGCAGGGAAACACCATATATTTT
j_call: TRBJ1-2; d_call: NA; clone_size: NA; v_call: TRBV12-3/TRBV12-4; cdr3_aa: CASSPGTQYGYTF; cdr3_nt: TGTGCCAGCAGTCCCGGGACACAATATGGCTACACCTTC
j_call: TRBJ1-1; d_call: NA; clone_size: many; v_call: TRBV29-1; cdr3_aa: CSVKEDMNTEAFF; cdr3_nt: TGCAGCGTTAAGGAGGACATGAACACTGAAGCTTTCTTT
j_call: TRBJ2-1; d_call: NA; clone_size: once; v_call: TRBV18; cdr3_aa: CASSQGNEWDNEQFF; cdr3_nt: TGTGCCAGCTCACAGGGGAATGAGTGGGACAATGAGCAGTTCTTC
j_call: TRBJ1-5; d_call: NA; clone_size: NA; v_call: TRBV2; cdr3_aa: CASRNRATGPQHF; cdr3_nt: TGTGCCAGCAGGAACAGGGCAACAGGGCCCCAGCATTTT
j_call: TRBJ2-3; d_call: NA; clone_size: NA; v_call: TRBV11-2; cdr3_aa: CASSLGGRIGDTQYF; cdr3_nt: TGTGCCAGCAGCTTAGGTGGGAGGATCGGAGATACGCAGTATTTT
j_call: TRBJ1-2; d_call: NA; clone_size: many; v_call: TRBV25-1; cdr3_aa: CASSEQGDGYTF; cdr3_nt: TGTGCCAGCAGTGAACAAGGGGATGGCTACACCTTC
j_call: TRBJ2-3; d_call: TRBD2; clone_size: few; v_call: TRBV4-1; cdr3_aa: CASSQRGLAMGPDTQYF; cdr3_nt: TGCGCCAGCAGCCAAAGAGGACTAGCGATGGGGCCAGATACGCAGTATTTT
j_call: TRBJ2-3; d_call: TRBD2; clone_size: few; v_call: TRBV5-1; cdr3_aa: CASSRTGLEYLDTQYF; cdr3_nt: TGCGCCAGCAGCAGGACGGGACTAGAGTATCTTGATACGCAGTATTTT
j_call: TRBJ2-1; d_call: TRBD2; clone_size: few; v_call: TRBV9; cdr3_aa: CASSEEAGGGHNEQFF; cdr3_nt: TGTGCCAGCAGCGAGGAAGCGGGGGGTGGCCACAATGAGCAGTTCTTC
j_call: TRBJ2-5; d_call: TRBD2; clone_size: few; v_call: TRBV3-1; cdr3_aa: CASSQAKGLDQETQYF; cdr3_nt: TGTGCCAGCAGCCAAGCCAAAGGACTAGATCAAGAGACCCAGTACTTC
j_call: TRBJ2-3; d_call: NA; clone_size: few; v_call: TRBV5-1; cdr3_aa: CACGESSGTDTQYF; cdr3_nt: TGCGCCTGCGGCGAGAGTAGCGGCACAGATACGCAGTATTTT